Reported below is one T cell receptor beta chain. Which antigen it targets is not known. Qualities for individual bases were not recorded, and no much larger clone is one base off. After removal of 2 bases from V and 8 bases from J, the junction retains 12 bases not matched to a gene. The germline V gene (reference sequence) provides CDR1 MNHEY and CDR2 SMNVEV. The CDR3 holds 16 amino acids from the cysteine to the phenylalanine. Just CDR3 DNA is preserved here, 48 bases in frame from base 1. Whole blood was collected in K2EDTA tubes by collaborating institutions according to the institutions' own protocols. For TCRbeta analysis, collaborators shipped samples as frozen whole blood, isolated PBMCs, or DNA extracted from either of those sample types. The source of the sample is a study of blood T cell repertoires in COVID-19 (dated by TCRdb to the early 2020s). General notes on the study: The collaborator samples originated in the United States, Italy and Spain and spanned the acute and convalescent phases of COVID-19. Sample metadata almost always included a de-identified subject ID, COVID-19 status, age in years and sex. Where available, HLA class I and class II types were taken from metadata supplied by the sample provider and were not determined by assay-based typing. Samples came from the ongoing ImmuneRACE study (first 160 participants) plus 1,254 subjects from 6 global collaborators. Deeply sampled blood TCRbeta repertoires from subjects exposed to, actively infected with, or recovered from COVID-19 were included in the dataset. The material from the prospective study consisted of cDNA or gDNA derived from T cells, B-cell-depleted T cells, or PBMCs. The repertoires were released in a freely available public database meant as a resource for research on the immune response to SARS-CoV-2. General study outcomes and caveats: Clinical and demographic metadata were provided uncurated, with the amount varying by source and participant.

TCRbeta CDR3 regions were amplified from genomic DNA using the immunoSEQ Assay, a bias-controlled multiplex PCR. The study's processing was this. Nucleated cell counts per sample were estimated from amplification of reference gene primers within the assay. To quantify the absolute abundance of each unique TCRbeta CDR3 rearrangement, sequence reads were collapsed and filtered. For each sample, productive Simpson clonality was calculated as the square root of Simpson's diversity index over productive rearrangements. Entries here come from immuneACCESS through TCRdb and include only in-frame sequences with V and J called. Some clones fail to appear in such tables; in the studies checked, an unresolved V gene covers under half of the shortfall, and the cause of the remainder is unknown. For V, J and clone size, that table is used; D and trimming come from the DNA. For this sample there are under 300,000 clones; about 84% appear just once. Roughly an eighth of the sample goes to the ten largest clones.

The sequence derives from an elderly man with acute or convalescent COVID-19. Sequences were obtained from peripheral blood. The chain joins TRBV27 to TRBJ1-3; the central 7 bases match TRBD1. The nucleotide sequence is TGTGCCAGCAGTTTACGGGTCGGAGGGGGCAAGGACACCATATATTTT. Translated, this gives CASSLRVGGGKDTIYF.